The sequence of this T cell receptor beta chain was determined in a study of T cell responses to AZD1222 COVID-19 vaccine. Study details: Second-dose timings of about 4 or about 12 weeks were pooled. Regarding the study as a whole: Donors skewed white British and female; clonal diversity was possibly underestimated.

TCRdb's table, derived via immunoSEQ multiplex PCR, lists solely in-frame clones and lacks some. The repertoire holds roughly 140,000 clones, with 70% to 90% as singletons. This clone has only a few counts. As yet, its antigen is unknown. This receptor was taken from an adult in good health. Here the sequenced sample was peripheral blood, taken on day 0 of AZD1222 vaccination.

The CDR3 DNA is TGCGCCAGCAGCCAACAAACCAGGGTTGACTATGGCTACACCTTC. It translates to CASSQQTRVDYGYTF. The V call is TRBV4-1, the J call TRBJ1-2, with a weak D call TRBD1 (5 bases). The CDR3 is 15 residues long. V was cut by 2 bases and J by 3 bases, with 13 bases left in between. CDR1 MGHRA and CDR2 YSYEKL come from the germline V gene.